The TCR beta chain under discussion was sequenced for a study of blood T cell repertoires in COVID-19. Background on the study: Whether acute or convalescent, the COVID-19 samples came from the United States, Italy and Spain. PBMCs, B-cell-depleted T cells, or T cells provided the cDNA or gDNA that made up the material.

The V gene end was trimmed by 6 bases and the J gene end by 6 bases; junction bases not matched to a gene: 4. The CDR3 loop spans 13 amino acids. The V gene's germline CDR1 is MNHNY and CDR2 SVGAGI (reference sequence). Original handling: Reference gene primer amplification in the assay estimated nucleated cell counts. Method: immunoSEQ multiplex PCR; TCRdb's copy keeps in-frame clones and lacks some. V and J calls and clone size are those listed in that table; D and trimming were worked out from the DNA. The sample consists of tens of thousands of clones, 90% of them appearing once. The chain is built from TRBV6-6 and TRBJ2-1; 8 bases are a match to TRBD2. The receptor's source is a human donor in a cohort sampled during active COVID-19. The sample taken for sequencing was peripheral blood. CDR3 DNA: TGTGCCAGCAGAGAAGGGACTAGCAATGAGCAGTTCTTC. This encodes CASREGTSNEQFF.